Below are 27 T cell receptor beta chains sequenced from a single sample in a study of PD-1 blockade in classical Hodgkin lymphoma. The time point was: newly diagnosed, previously untreated cHL patient sample. Isolation of CD4+ T cells from thawed PBMCs was performed by magnetic negative selection. Clones were read by immunoSEQ multiplex PCR, and TCRdb kept only the in-frame ones, dropping some. The profile shows about 30,000 clones, 88% of them singletons. Sequencing used CD4+ T cells from blood. These receptor sequences come from a human donor with classical Hodgkin lymphoma.

The chain links TRBV29-1 to TRBJ2-4; 9 bases fit TRBD1. V dropped 4 bases and J dropped 9; count of bases not matched to a gene: 10. CDR3 size: 14 residues. Germline V lookup: CDR1 SQVTM, CDR2 ANQGSEA. CDR3 sequence: CSVVGDRAPSIQYF. CDR3 in DNA: TGCAGCGTTGTGGGGGACAGGGCTCCCTCCATTCAGTACTTC.

The chain links TRBV5-6 to TRBJ2-2, with D unclear. The CDR3 is 13 amino acids. The germline gives CDR1 SGHDT, CDR2 YYEEEE. Deletions cut 4 bases from V and 6 bases from J, with 10 bases between. CDR3 nucleotides: TGTGCCAGCAGCCTGACGGGCCCCGGGGAGCTGTTTTTT. Translated: CASSLTGPGELFF.

The chain carries TRBV7-9 and TRBJ1-4, with D perhaps TRBD1 (5 bases). Trimming cost V 4 bases and J 8 bases, with 26 bases left between them. The CDR3 has 18 residues. The germline CDR1 and CDR2 sequences are SEHNR and FQNEAQ (reference sequence). The CDR3 loop reads CASSYPTTPVGPREKLFF. CDR3 nucleotide sequence: TGTGCCAGCAGCTATCCTACTACTCCGGTGGGGCCGAGGGAAAAACTGTTTTTT. Using reference TRBV7-9 and TRBJ1-4 for the parts outside the CDR3, the full variable domain is DTGVSQNPRHKITKRGQNVTFRCDPISEHNRLYWYRQTLGQGPEFLTYFQNEAQLEKSRLLSDRFSAERPKGSFSTLEIQRTEQGDSAMYLCASSYPTTPVGPREKLFFGSGTQLSVL.

The J gene is TRBJ1-1, the V gene TRBV19; 9 bases are a match to TRBD1. J gave up 3 bases and V 6 bases, and 2 bases lay outside the gene matches. Germline CDR1 is LNHDA and CDR2 is SQIVND (reference sequence). The CDR3 runs to 13 residues. The CDR3 DNA sequence: TGTGCCAGTAGGGGACAGGGCGACACTGAAGCTTTCTTT. Translated: CASRGQGDTEAFF. The whole variable domain, filled in from reference TRBV19 and TRBJ1-1, reads DGGITQSPKYLFRKEGQNVTLSCEQNLNHDAMYWYRQDPGQGLRLIYYSQIVNDFQKGDIAEGYSVSREKKESFPLTVTSAQKNPTAFYLCASRGQGDTEAFFGQGTRLTVV.

V and J are TRBV2 and TRBJ1-5; D is undetermined. Germline V gives CDR1 SNHLY, CDR2 FYNNEI. V was cut by 6 bases and J by 4 bases, with 10 bases left in between. The CDR3 loop spans 13 amino acids. The CDR3 nucleotides read TGTGCCAGCAGGTCGAACGGGAATCAGCCCCAGCATTTT. It translates to CASRSNGNQPQHF.

This rearrangement joins TRBV5-1 to TRBJ1-1; tentatively, D is TRBD1 (5 bases). V shed 4 bases and J shed 1 base, with 14 bases lying between them. The CDR3 spans 15 residues. Germline V gives CDR1 SGHRS, CDR2 YFSETQ. The CDR3 nucleotides read TGCGCCAGCAGCGGAAAGGGAGGACAGAACACTGAAGCTTTCTTT. It specifies CASSGKGGQNTEAFF.

The chain recombines TRBV21-1 with TRBJ2-7; the table's D call, TRBD2, was not checked against the DNA. TRBV21-1 constitutes a pseudogene. This CDR3 contains 13 residues. The CDR3 loop is CASSPRGPDEQYV. The CDR3 DNA sequence: TGTGCCAGCAGCCCGCGCGGGCCTGACGAGCAGTACGTC.

J is TRBJ2-1 and V is TRBV9, with 12 bases aligning to TRBD2. Germline V gene sequence: CDR1 SGDLS, CDR2 YYNGEE. This CDR3 has 15 residues. Trimming cost V 0 bases and J 10 bases; bases outside gene matches: 5. The CDR3 loop is CASSVGTTSGSEQFF. The CDR3 bases are TGTGCCAGCAGCGTAGGAACGACTAGCGGGAGCGAGCAGTTCTTC.

Here the CDR3 DNA reads TGTGCCAGCAGTTTACCTGGACAGGGTAGCCACGAGCAGTACTTC. This gives the protein CASSLPGQGSHEQYF. The chain combines TRBV28 with TRBJ2-7, with 8 bases fitting TRBD1. Trimming at V came to 2 bases and at J to 5 bases, leaving 8 bases not matched to a gene. Germline CDR1 is MDHEN and CDR2 is SYDVKM. The CDR3 sequence is 15 residues long.

This clone has only a few counts. J is TRBJ1-2 and V is TRBV10-3; 9 nucleotides line up with TRBD1. Trimming at V came to 2 bases and at J to 7 bases, leaving 5 bases not matched to a gene. This CDR3 region has 14 residues. Looked up from germline, CDR1 is ENHRY and CDR2 is SYGVKD. CDR3 coding DNA: TGTGCCATCAGTGAGCGGGACAGGGTAGGTGGCTACACCTTC. Translating gives CAISERDRVGGYTF.

The J gene is TRBJ2-3, the V gene TRBV4-1; tentatively, D is TRBD1 or TRBD2 (6 bases each). Germline CDR1 MGHRA, CDR2 YSYEKL. V was trimmed by 4 bases and J by 3 bases, leaving 11 bases between them. The CDR3 contains 14 residues. The CDR3 protein is CASSRQGRTDTQYF. CDR3 DNA: TGCGCCAGCAGCCGGCAGGGGAGGACAGATACGCAGTATTTT.

This chain connects TRBV4-2 to TRBJ2-7, with D maybe TRBD2 (6 bases). The germline gives CDR1 LGHNA, CDR2 YNFKEQ. V was clipped by 3 bases and J by 3 bases, with 18 bases between them. The CDR3 covers 16 residues. This chain's CDR3 is CASSQGTSYKVYEQYF. CDR3 coding DNA: TGTGCCAGCAGCCAGGGAACTAGCTATAAGGTCTACGAGCAGTACTTC.

The rearrangement links TRBV7-2 to TRBJ2-2; 7 nucleotides match TRBD2. Germline-derived CDR1 and CDR2 are SGHTA and FQGNSA. The CDR3 extends over 16 amino acids. V dropped 0 bases and J dropped 6; count of bases not matched to a gene: 7. The DNA for the CDR3 is TGTGCCAGCAGCTTAGCAGGTCCAGGACTAGCCGGGGAGCTGTTTTTT. Protein: CASSLAGPGLAGELFF.

This chain links TRBV6-4 with TRBJ2-1; 8 bases map to TRBD2. Trimming cost V 0 bases and J 4 bases; bases outside gene matches: 14. The CDR3 consists of 19 residues. Germline CDR1 is MRHNA and CDR2 is SNTAGT. For the CDR3, the DNA is TGTGCCAGCAGTGACTCGATAGCCCGGCGAGCGGGAGCGTACAATGAGCAGTTCTTC. Protein: CASSDSIARRAGAYNEQFF.

J is TRBJ1-4 and V is TRBV6-1; 12 nucleotides align to TRBD1. Germline V gene data show CDR1 as MNHNS and CDR2 as SASEGT. This CDR3 region has 15 residues. V lost 7 bases and J lost 8; bases outside the gene matches: 8. The CDR3, as DNA: TGTGCCAGCACCCCTCGGGACAGGGGGCTCGAAAAACTGTTTTTT. Translation gives CASTPRDRGLEKLFF.

The chain couples TRBV7-2 to TRBJ1-1; no clear D. V gave up 5 bases and J gave up 1 base, with 8 bases separating them. Germline assignment: CDR1 SGHTA and CDR2 FQGNSA. This CDR3 region has 13 residues. For the CDR3, the DNA is TGTGCCAGCAGCCCGCAAGGGAACACTGAAGCTTTCTTT. It codes for CASSPQGNTEAFF.

The CDR3 spells CRTGGYTF. CDR3 sequence (DNA): TGTCGGACTGGAGGCTACACCTTC. The J gene is TRBJ1-2, the V gene TRBV6-6; D call uncertain. The CDR3 runs 8 residues. CDR1 is MNHNY and CDR2 is SVGAGI in the germline V gene (reference sequence).

This clone was found once. The V gene is TRBV5-1, the J gene TRBJ1-5, with 7 bases identical to TRBD1. The J segment lost 1 base and the V segment lost 4 bases, leaving 8 bases of the junction unmatched. The germline gives CDR1 SGHRS, CDR2 YFSETQ. The CDR3 has 16 residues. CDR3 region: CASSAGQFGSNQPQHF. CDR3 DNA sequence: TGCGCCAGCAGCGCGGGACAGTTTGGGAGCAATCAGCCCCAGCATTTT.

The CDR3 region has the DNA TGTGCCAGCAGCGCTATCGGTTCTGAAGCTTTCTTT. Its protein is CASSAIGSEAFF. V and J are TRBV6-5 and TRBJ1-1; D not resolved. Trimming left V 6 bases short and J 6 bases short, with 11 bases between. Germline V lookup: CDR1 MNHEY, CDR2 SVGAGI. The CDR3 extends over 12 amino acids.

The rearrangement joins TRBV15 to TRBJ2-2, with 7 nucleotides matching TRBD2. V lost 5 bases to trimming and J lost 4 bases; unmatched junction nucleotides: 4. Germline assignment: CDR1 LNHNV and CDR2 YYDKDF (reference sequence). The CDR3 covers 14 residues. CDR3 bases: TGTGCCACCAGCCCGGGAGGAAGCACCGGGGAGCTGTTTTTT. Protein: CATSPGGSTGELFF.

The V and J genes are TRBV29-1 and TRBJ2-3, with 7 bases identical to TRBD2. From germline, CDR1 is SQVTM and CDR2 ANQGSEA. The CDR3 extends over 14 amino acids. Losses at the gene ends were 5 bases for V and 4 bases for J; bases not matched to a gene: 9. CDR3 nucleotide sequence: TGCAGCGTTTCCGGGGCGGGAGTGGCAGATACGCAGTATTTT. Amino acid sequence: CSVSGAGVADTQYF.

The chain is built from TRBV7-8 and TRBJ2-2, with D possibly being TRBD2 (5 bases). Germline values: CDR1 SGHVS, CDR2 FQNEAQ. The V gene lost 2 bases and the J gene lost 7 bases, with 17 bases spanning the gap. The CDR3 is 16 residues long. CDR3 sequence reads: CASSLKHPGENGELFF. The CDR3 DNA reads TGTGCCAGCAGCTTAAAGCACCCCGGGGAGAACGGGGAGCTGTTTTTT.

V and J are TRBV9 and TRBJ1-1; no clear D. The ends were cut back, 4 bases at V and 6 bases at J, with 13 bases in the middle. Germline assignment: CDR1 SGDLS and CDR2 YYNGEE. The CDR3 spans 13 residues. The CDR3 coding sequence is TGTGCCAGCAGCCCCCGTGGGAGAGCTGAAGCTTTCTTT. Residues: CASSPRGRAEAFF.

The CDR3 nucleotides are TGCGCCAGCAGCTTGTCAGGACAGGGGGCCGGCATTCAGTACTTC. Translating it yields CASSLSGQGAGIQYF. The rearrangement links TRBV5-1 to TRBJ2-4; TRBD1 aligns across 11 bases. Losses at the gene ends were 1 base for V and 9 bases for J; bases not matched to a gene: 6. The germline V gene encodes CDR1 SGHRS and CDR2 YFSETQ. The CDR3 has 15 residues.

This clone has a single count. This chain links TRBV7-3 with TRBJ2-3; D unclear. V was clipped by 5 bases and J by 0 bases, with 9 bases between them. The CDR3 consists of 14 residues. Germline V gene lookup returns CDR1 SGHTA and CDR2 FQGTGA. CDR3 nucleotides: TGTGCCAGCAGCCCTCCGGCTAGCACAGATACGCAGTATTTT. This encodes CASSPPASTDTQYF. The variable domain in full, completed from reference TRBV7-3 and TRBJ2-3, reads GAGVSQTPSNKVTEKGKYVELRCDPISGHTALYWYRQSLGQGPEFLIYFQGTGAADDSGLPNDRFFAVRPEGSVSTLKIQRTERGDSAVYLCASSPPASTDTQYFGPGTRLTVL.

The rearrangement joins TRBV29-1 to TRBJ1-1; D remains unclear. Germline V gene data show CDR1 as SQVTM and CDR2 as ANQGSEA. The germline V and J ends were trimmed by 0 bases and 5 bases, with 7 bases remaining between them. This CDR3 is 12 amino acids long. The CDR3 DNA sequence: TGCAGCGTTGAAGATCTTGGTACTGAAGCTTTCTTT. This sequence encodes CSVEDLGTEAFF.

This chain joins TRBV27 and TRBJ2-3, with D perhaps TRBD1 (5 bases). Trimming removed 2 bases at V and 0 bases at J, with 6 bases between. Germline values: CDR1 MNHEY, CDR2 SMNVEV (reference sequence). The CDR3 is made up of 14 amino acids. The CDR3 coding sequence is TGTGCCAGCAGTTTAGCAGGGAGCACAGATACGCAGTATTTT. This encodes CASSLAGSTDTQYF.